This is a list of T cell receptor beta chains from one sample in a study of regulatory T cells in long-lasting Graves disease. TCRdb reanalysed the multiplex PCR reads using MiXCR and keeps one entry per CDR3 protein. This repertoire shows about 530,000 distinct CDR3 sequences, 15% to 20% found once; its top ten account for roughly 25%. The same data also went into a second study, on T cells in Graves' hyperthyroidism and ophthalmopathy.

The starting material was peripheral blood mononuclear cells (PBMCs), obtained at new diagnosis, from a patient treated with antithyroid drugs. These receptors all stem from a woman aged 35 to 60 with Graves disease. CDR3s include the opening cysteine and the closing phenylalanine or tryptophan. The D gene is left open where the match is weak. Clone size is given for some rows only: seen once, a few or many times, or a class if the clone is expanded.

j_call	clone_size	d_call	v_call	cdr3_nt	cdr3_aa
TRBJ2-4	many	NA	TRBV6-9	TGTGCCAGCAGTTACGGGGGTTCGGGCAAAAACATTCAGTACTTC	CASSYGGSGKNIQYF
TRBJ1-2	NA	NA	TRBV7-9	TGTGCCAGCAGCTTATGGGGGGACTCCGGATGGAGCTACACCTTC	CASSLWGDSGWSYTF
TRBJ1-1	NA	NA	TRBV12-3/TRBV12-4	TGTGCCAGCAGTGCGGGGCAGTTGAACGCTGAAGCTTTCTTT	CASSAGQLNAEAFF
TRBJ2-5	few	TRBD2	TRBV5-1	TGCGCCAGCAGCATAGGACTAGCGGGGGGACCAGCCCAAGAGACCCAGTACTTC	CASSIGLAGGPAQETQYF
TRBJ1-2	many	NA	TRBV5-6	TGTGCCAGCAGCTTGGTTTCAGTCACTAACTATGGCTACACCTTC	CASSLVSVTNYGYTF
TRBJ2-3	many	NA	TRBV5-5	TGTGCCAGCAGCTCGAATGGTTTTGGCACAGATACGCAGTATTTT	CASSSNGFGTDTQYF
TRBJ1-5	once	NA	TRBV7-8	TGTGCCAGCAGCTTAGCGGCGAGAAGAAATCAGCCCCAGCATTTT	CASSLAARRNQPQHF
TRBJ2-7	many	NA	TRBV7-6	TGTGCCAGCAGCTCCTACAAAAGCTCCTACGAGCAGTACTTC	CASSSYKSSYEQYF
TRBJ2-7	many	NA	TRBV2	TGTGCCAGCAGGTCTGACGGCTCCTACGAGCAGTACTTC	CASRSDGSYEQYF
TRBJ1-1	NA	NA	TRBV12-3/TRBV12-4	TGTGCCAGCAGTTTCTGGGACACTGGCACTGAAGCTTTCTTT	CASSFWDTGTEAFF
TRBJ1-4	many	NA	TRBV6-5	TGTGCCAGCAGTTACCGGGCAGGCACCGGACTTAAACTGTTTTTT	CASSYRAGTGLKLFF
TRBJ1-1	few	NA	TRBV6-5	TGTGCCAGCAGTTACGGAGATAAAACTGAAGCTTTCTTT	CASSYGDKTEAFF
TRBJ1-6	NA	NA	TRBV5-6	TGTGCCAGCAGCTTGGCATCCCACTCACCCCTCCACTTT	CASSLASHSPLHF
TRBJ2-2	NA	TRBD2	TRBV10-3	TGTGCCATCAGTGAGAGGACTAGAGGGAACACCGGGGAGCTGTTTTTT	CAISERTRGNTGELFF
TRBJ2-7	many	NA	TRBV11-3	TGTGCCAGCAGCCCCGGGACGTACCTTCCTACGTTGCAGTACTTC	CASSPGTYLPTLQYF
TRBJ2-5	NA	TRBD2	TRBV5-1	TGCGCCAGCAACAAGCGGGGGGGACAAGAGACCCAGTACTTC	CASNKRGGQETQYF
TRBJ1-2	NA	NA	TRBV12-3/TRBV12-4	TGTGCCAGCAGTTCCCGGAGGAGTAACTATGGCTACACCTTC	CASSSRRSNYGYTF
TRBJ1-3	few	NA	TRBV12-3/TRBV12-4	TGTGCCAGCAGTTTCCTCTCGTCTGGGAGCTCTGGAAACACCGTATATTTT	CASSFLSSGSSGNTVYF
TRBJ1-5	few	NA	TRBV19	TGTGCCAGTAAAAGGGACTTGCATCAGCCCCAGCATTTT	CASKRDLHQPQHF
TRBJ2-7	NA	TRBD2	TRBV7-8	TGTGCCAGCAGCTTAGGGGCTAGCGGGGTCCCCTACGAGCAGTACTTC	CASSLGASGVPYEQYF
TRBJ1-1	NA	NA	TRBV7-2	TGTGCCAGCAGCTTGGGCCCAACCGCTGAAGCTTTCTTT	CASSLGPTAEAFF
TRBJ1-6	NA	NA	TRBV6-5	TGTGCCAGCAGTTACTCGAAGAGTGGGGTGGATAATTCACCCCTCCACTTT	CASSYSKSGVDNSPLHF
TRBJ2-1	many	NA	TRBV2	TGTGCCAGCAGTGAAGCAGGGGCGGGGAAGAATGAGCAGTTCTTC	CASSEAGAGKNEQFF
TRBJ2-2	many	NA	TRBV11-2	TGTGCCAGCAGTTTGGGGCGGAGCAACACCGGGGAGCTGTTTTTT	CASSLGRSNTGELFF
TRBJ1-2	many	NA	TRBV27	TGTGCCAGCAGTTCCATCACTAACTATGGCTACACCTTC	CASSSITNYGYTF
TRBJ2-2	NA	TRBD1	TRBV28	TGTGCCAGCAGTACCGGGACAGTACGAACCGGGGAGCTGTTTTTT	CASSTGTVRTGELFF
TRBJ1-2	many	NA	TRBV2	TGTGCCACCAAACCGGATCCGGCTAACTATGGCTACACCTTC	CATKPDPANYGYTF
TRBJ1-2	many	TRBD1	TRBV20-1	TGCAGTGCTAGGGCTGGTGGCAGGGGGCAAGGCTACACCTTC	CSARAGGRGQGYTF
TRBJ1-6	many	NA	TRBV2	TGTGCCAGCAGTGTAGGACAGCCTTCACCCCTCCACTTT	CASSVGQPSPLHF
TRBJ2-7	many	NA	TRBV4-1	TGCGCCAGCAGCCAAGACCAATCAGACTCCTACGAGCAGTACTTC	CASSQDQSDSYEQYF
TRBJ1-3	NA	NA	TRBV10-2	TGCGCCAGCAAAACTAGCTCTGGAAACACCATATATTTT	CASKTSSGNTIYF
TRBJ1-1	NA	NA	TRBV2	TGTGCCAGCAGTGCGCACAGGAGCACGAACTCTGAAGCTTTCTTT	CASSAHRSTNSEAFF